This TCR beta chain originates from a study of blood T cell repertoires in COVID-19. At the level of the study: Sample material is recorded as cDNA or gDNA derived from T cells, B-cell-depleted T cells, or PBMCs.

This CDR3 has 11 amino acids. The ends were cut back, 4 bases at V and 7 bases at J, with 7 bases in the middle. The V gene's germline CDR1 is DFQATT and CDR2 SNEGSKA (reference sequence). The assay was immunoSEQ multiplex PCR, and TCRdb's table has in-frame clones only and misses some. The sample carries 110,000 to 150,000 clones, 80% to 90% recorded once. V is TRBV20-1 and J is TRBJ2-2, with D tentatively TRBD1 (6 bases). The sample taken for sequencing was peripheral blood. This TCR was recovered from a man aged 55 to 70 with active or convalescent COVID-19. The CDR3 nucleotides are TGCAGTGCTACACAGGGCGGGGAGCTGTTTTTT. Protein product: CSATQGGELFF.